This is a list of T cell receptor beta chains from one sample in a study of blood T cell repertoires in COVID-19. Assay: immunoSEQ multiplex PCR; the TCRdb copy retains only in-frame clones and omits some. The sample lists fewer than 300,000 clones; 88% were seen once. Sample: PBMCs or T cells enriched from blood (not recorded which). The origin of the receptors is a middle-aged woman with acute COVID-19. The CDR3 runs from the conserved cysteine through the conserved F or W. The order of the fields is D gene, J gene, V gene, clone size, CDR3 protein, CDR3 DNA. The D gene is left open where the match is weak. Size is omitted from some rows. Given values are once, few, many or a class for expanded clones.

D gene: -
J gene: TRBJ1-2
V gene: TRBV12-3/TRBV12-4
clone size: -
CDR3 protein: CASSLAGEGYTF
CDR3 DNA: TGTGCCAGCAGTCTGGCTGGGGAGGGCTACACCTTC

D gene: TRBD1
J gene: TRBJ1-2
V gene: TRBV18
clone size: once
CDR3 protein: CASINDRANYGYTF
CDR3 DNA: TGTGCCAGTATTAACGACAGGGCTAACTATGGCTACACCTTC

D gene: -
J gene: TRBJ2-1
V gene: TRBV29-1
clone size: -
CDR3 protein: CSGGGGLGQFF
CDR3 DNA: TGCAGCGGGGGAGGGGGCCTGGGGCAGTTCTTC

D gene: TRBD2
J gene: TRBJ2-5
V gene: TRBV11-2
clone size: -
CDR3 protein: CASSLVSGRALQETQYF
CDR3 DNA: TGTGCCAGCAGCTTAGTTAGCGGGAGGGCCCTCCAAGAGACCCAGTACTTC

D gene: -
J gene: TRBJ1-2
V gene: TRBV7-9
clone size: -
CDR3 protein: CASSFLTGNYGYTF
CDR3 DNA: TGTGCCAGCAGCTTTCTAACAGGGAACTATGGCTACACCTTC

D gene: -
J gene: TRBJ1-5
V gene: TRBV4-3
clone size: -
CDR3 protein: CASSQDLLSNQPQHF
CDR3 DNA: TGCGCCAGCAGCCAAGACTTATTGAGCAATCAGCCCCAGCATTTT

D gene: -
J gene: TRBJ2-4
V gene: TRBV18
clone size: once
CDR3 protein: CASSRRDFKNIQYF
CDR3 DNA: TGTGCCAGCTCACGTCGGGACTTCAAAAACATTCAGTACTTC

D gene: -
J gene: TRBJ1-3
V gene: TRBV28
clone size: -
CDR3 protein: CASSRSMTSGNTIYF
CDR3 DNA: TGTGCCAGCAGCCGATCGATGACTTCCGGAAACACCATATATTTT

D gene: TRBD2
J gene: TRBJ2-1
V gene: TRBV25-1
clone size: -
CDR3 protein: CASSDLTKAAGVSEQFF
CDR3 DNA: TGTGCCAGCAGTGACCTAACGAAGGCAGCGGGAGTCAGTGAGCAGTTCTTC

D gene: TRBD1
J gene: TRBJ1-1
V gene: TRBV11-2
clone size: -
CDR3 protein: CASSLTGGTEAFF
CDR3 DNA: TGTGCCAGCAGCCTTACAGGGGGCACTGAAGCTTTCTTT

D gene: TRBD1
J gene: TRBJ1-4
V gene: TRBV5-1
clone size: -
CDR3 protein: CASSLVIGTGQSEKLFF
CDR3 DNA: TGCGCCAGCAGCTTGGTGATAGGGACAGGGCAGAGTGAAAAACTGTTTTTT

D gene: -
J gene: TRBJ1-2
V gene: TRBV18
clone size: -
CDR3 protein: CASSPLNRGLDYGYTF
CDR3 DNA: TGTGCCAGCTCACCACTAAACAGAGGGTTGGACTATGGCTACACCTTC

D gene: TRBD1
J gene: TRBJ1-1
V gene: TRBV29-1
clone size: once
CDR3 protein: CSVEQGLNTEAFF
CDR3 DNA: TGCAGCGTCGAACAGGGGCTGAACACTGAAGCTTTCTTT

D gene: TRBD1
J gene: TRBJ1-1
V gene: TRBV3-1/TRBV3-2
clone size: few
CDR3 protein: CASSPGQGANTEAFF
CDR3 DNA: TGTGCCAGCAGCCCCGGACAGGGGGCGAACACTGAAGCTTTCTTT

D gene: -
J gene: TRBJ2-7
V gene: TRBV27
clone size: -
CDR3 protein: CASSLTGGTYEQYF
CDR3 DNA: TGTGCCAGCAGTTTGACCGGGGGAACTTACGAGCAGTACTTC

D gene: -
J gene: TRBJ2-1
V gene: TRBV19
clone size: -
CDR3 protein: CASSRSHRDSSYNEQFF
CDR3 DNA: TGTGCCAGTAGCCGCAGTCACAGGGATAGCTCCTACAATGAGCAGTTCTTC

D gene: TRBD1
J gene: TRBJ1-4
V gene: TRBV2
clone size: -
CDR3 protein: CASSAGTGTEKLFF
CDR3 DNA: TGTGCCAGCAGCGCCGGGACAGGGACTGAAAAACTGTTTTTT

D gene: TRBD2
J gene: TRBJ2-1
V gene: TRBV18
clone size: -
CDR3 protein: CASSPPTSGSLKQFF
CDR3 DNA: TGTGCCAGCTCACCACCGACTAGCGGGAGCTTGAAGCAGTTCTTC

D gene: TRBD1
J gene: TRBJ2-7
V gene: TRBV7-3
clone size: -
CDR3 protein: CASSAGTGYHEQYF
CDR3 DNA: TGTGCCAGCAGCGCCGGGACAGGGTACCACGAGCAGTACTTC

D gene: TRBD2
J gene: TRBJ2-1
V gene: TRBV3-1/TRBV3-2
clone size: -
CDR3 protein: CASSHLRAGGDNEQFF
CDR3 DNA: TGTGCCAGCAGCCATCTTAGAGCGGGAGGGGACAATGAGCAGTTCTTC

D gene: TRBD1
J gene: TRBJ1-1
V gene: TRBV6-5
clone size: -
CDR3 protein: CASWTGVPATEAFF
CDR3 DNA: TGTGCCAGCTGGACAGGGGTACCGGCCACTGAAGCTTTCTTT

D gene: -
J gene: TRBJ2-1
V gene: TRBV5-1
clone size: -
CDR3 protein: CASRPTGLSYNEQFF
CDR3 DNA: TGCGCCAGCAGACCCACAGGGCTCTCCTACAATGAGCAGTTCTTC

D gene: TRBD2
J gene: TRBJ2-1
V gene: TRBV24-1
clone size: -
CDR3 protein: CATSVGTSGKSEQFF
CDR3 DNA: TGTGCCACCAGTGTCGGGACTAGTGGGAAGAGTGAGCAGTTCTTC

D gene: -
J gene: TRBJ1-2
V gene: TRBV7-9
clone size: -
CDR3 protein: CASSPRQSTVVGGYTF
CDR3 DNA: TGTGCCAGCAGCCCCCGACAGAGTACGGTAGTGGGTGGCTACACCTTC

D gene: -
J gene: TRBJ1-3
V gene: TRBV11-2
clone size: -
CDR3 protein: CASSLARATSGNTIYF
CDR3 DNA: TGTGCCAGCAGCTTAGCCAGGGCCACCTCTGGAAACACCATATATTTT

D gene: -
J gene: TRBJ2-6
V gene: TRBV5-4
clone size: -
CDR3 protein: CASRFSSGANVLTF
CDR3 DNA: TGTGCCAGCAGATTTAGCTCTGGGGCCAACGTCCTGACTTTC

D gene: -
J gene: TRBJ1-5
V gene: TRBV29-1
clone size: -
CDR3 protein: CSAGEAPGQPQHF
CDR3 DNA: TGCAGCGCCGGGGAGGCCCCGGGGCAGCCCCAGCATTTT

D gene: TRBD1
J gene: TRBJ1-1
V gene: TRBV27
clone size: -
CDR3 protein: CASRVGQGAIPNTEAFF
CDR3 DNA: TGTGCCAGCAGGGTAGGACAGGGGGCGATTCCGAACACTGAAGCTTTCTTT

D gene: TRBD1
J gene: TRBJ1-6
V gene: TRBV28
clone size: once
CDR3 protein: CASRPGQGNNSPLHF
CDR3 DNA: TGTGCCAGCAGACCCGGACAGGGAAACAATTCACCCCTCCACTTT

D gene: -
J gene: TRBJ2-7
V gene: TRBV13
clone size: -
CDR3 protein: CASSSGTLYEQYF
CDR3 DNA: TGTGCCAGCAGCTCGGGGACTTTGTACGAGCAGTACTTC

D gene: -
J gene: TRBJ2-7
V gene: TRBV15
clone size: -
CDR3 protein: CATSRDTTTSYEQYF
CDR3 DNA: TGTGCCACCAGCAGAGACACGACTACCTCCTACGAGCAGTACTTC

D gene: -
J gene: TRBJ2-5
V gene: TRBV24-1
clone size: -
CDR3 protein: CALTEGDLKTPQYF
CDR3 DNA: TGTGCCCTTACCGAGGGGGACCTCAAGACGCCCCAGTACTTC

D gene: -
J gene: TRBJ2-6
V gene: TRBV19
clone size: -
CDR3 protein: CASSTESGPSGANVLTF
CDR3 DNA: TGTGCCAGTAGTACTGAGTCAGGGCCCTCTGGGGCCAACGTCCTGACTTTC

D gene: TRBD1
J gene: TRBJ1-2
V gene: TRBV28
clone size: -
CDR3 protein: CASSLSRTGGVYGYTF
CDR3 DNA: TGTGCCAGCAGTTTATCCCGTACAGGGGGCGTCTATGGCTACACCTTC

D gene: -
J gene: TRBJ2-6
V gene: TRBV28
clone size: -
CDR3 protein: CASSLRQGGGANVLTF
CDR3 DNA: TGTGCCAGCAGTTTACGACAGGGAGGTGGGGCCAACGTCCTGACTTTC

D gene: -
J gene: TRBJ2-1
V gene: TRBV7-3
clone size: -
CDR3 protein: CASSLTRDTPIDEQFF
CDR3 DNA: TGTGCCAGCAGCTTAACCCGGGACACGCCGATTGATGAGCAGTTCTTC

D gene: -
J gene: TRBJ1-3
V gene: TRBV28
clone size: -
CDR3 protein: CASRRGGVHSGNTIYF
CDR3 DNA: TGTGCCAGCAGGAGAGGGGGGGTACACTCTGGAAACACTATATATTTT

D gene: TRBD1
J gene: TRBJ2-3
V gene: TRBV6-5
clone size: -
CDR3 protein: CASSYNRGHTDTQYF
CDR3 DNA: TGTGCCAGCAGTTACAACAGGGGGCACACAGATACGCAGTATTTT

D gene: TRBD1
J gene: TRBJ1-2
V gene: TRBV12-3/TRBV12-4
clone size: -
CDR3 protein: CASSLQQGGGYTF
CDR3 DNA: TGTGCCAGCAGTTTACAACAGGGGGGAGGCTACACCTTC

D gene: -
J gene: TRBJ1-1
V gene: TRBV28
clone size: -
CDR3 protein: CASKNPGVGAAFF
CDR3 DNA: TGTGCCAGCAAAAACCCCGGGGTTGGAGCGGCTTTCTTT

D gene: -
J gene: TRBJ1-1
V gene: TRBV25-1
clone size: -
CDR3 protein: CASSFEREWAEAFF
CDR3 DNA: TGTGCCAGCAGTTTCGAGAGGGAGTGGGCTGAAGCTTTCTTT

D gene: TRBD2
J gene: TRBJ2-7
V gene: TRBV27
clone size: -
CDR3 protein: CASGDYPTYEQYF
CDR3 DNA: TGTGCCAGCGGGGACTATCCCACCTACGAGCAGTACTTC

D gene: -
J gene: TRBJ1-6
V gene: TRBV19
clone size: -
CDR3 protein: CASSATSGNSPLHF
CDR3 DNA: TGTGCCAGTAGCGCTACCAGCGGAAATTCACCCCTCCACTTT

D gene: -
J gene: TRBJ2-4
V gene: TRBV12-3/TRBV12-4
clone size: -
CDR3 protein: CASSFEAQNIQYF
CDR3 DNA: TGTGCCAGCAGTTTTGAGGCGCAGAACATTCAGTACTTC

D gene: TRBD1
J gene: TRBJ1-5
V gene: TRBV4-1
clone size: -
CDR3 protein: CASSLGQGNQPQHF
CDR3 DNA: TGCGCCAGCAGTCTAGGACAGGGCAATCAGCCCCAGCATTTT

D gene: TRBD1
J gene: TRBJ1-4
V gene: TRBV29-1
clone size: -
CDR3 protein: CSVRQGQGEKLFF
CDR3 DNA: TGCAGCGTCCGACAGGGGCAGGGGGAAAAACTGTTTTTT